The 24 T cell receptor beta chains in this list originate from one sample, sequenced in a study of CD4 T cells in relation to SARS-CoV-2 and coronaviruses. The antigens of these receptors remain unknown. Some clones are missing from TCRdb's copy, which holds only in-frame ones; the method was immunoSEQ multiplex PCR. The table shows approximately 36,000 clones, with 77% occurring only once. Sequencing used memory CD4+ T cells from PBMCs, cultured in vitro. The receptors derive from an adult with COVID-19.

CDR3 protein: CAWSLQGAAYEQYF. The CDR3 DNA follows: TGTGCCTGGAGTCTACAGGGTGCGGCCTACGAGCAGTACTTC. This sequence joins TRBV30 and TRBJ2-7; maybe TRBD1 (6 bases). Trimming shortened V by 2 bases and J by 2 bases, and 13 bases separated the two germline ends. The CDR3 runs to 14 residues. From germline, CDR1 is GTSNPN and CDR2 SVGIG (reference sequence).

The V gene is TRBV23-1, the J gene TRBJ2-7, with 7 bases that match TRBD2. TRBV23-1 is reported as an ORF; its role is uncertain. V shed 7 bases, J shed 1 base, and the junction held 19 bases outside the gene matches. CDR3 size: 18 residues. Here the CDR3 DNA reads TGCGCCAGCATCCCTGGAGTAGCGGGTCTCAGTGATTCCTACGAGCAGTACTTC. It encodes CASIPGVAGLSDSYEQYF.

The chain is built from TRBV5-6 and TRBJ2-7; maybe TRBD2 (5 bases). Looked up from germline, CDR1 is SGHDT and CDR2 is YYEEEE. The CDR3 contains 14 residues. V lost 10 bases to trimming and J lost 5 bases, with 22 bases between them. The CDR3 region is CARVRVDWRHEQYF. The CDR3 nucleotides are TGTGCCCGGGTGAGGGTCGACTGGAGACACGAGCAGTACTTC.

The chain recombines TRBV5-4 with TRBJ2-2, with D perhaps matching TRBD1 (5 bases). Looked up from germline, CDR1 is SGHNT and CDR2 is YYREEE (reference sequence). CDR3 length: 16 residues. Trimming shortened V by 0 bases and J by 5 bases, and 14 bases separated the two germline ends. CDR3 bases: TGTGCCAGCAGCTTGGCCCGACGGCAGGGAACCGGGGAGCTGTTTTTT. Protein product: CASSLARRQGTGELFF.

The chain has TRBV27 and TRBJ2-2; D unclear. The CDR3 has 14 amino acids. With 2 bases removed from V and 1 base from J, the gap between germline ends came to 5 bases. Germline CDR1 MNHEY, CDR2 SMNVEV (reference sequence). CDR3 bases: TGTGCCAGCAGTTTAGGATGGAACACCGGGGAGCTGTTTTTT. Encoded protein: CASSLGWNTGELFF.

This clone was seen only once. V gene TRBV9 combines with J gene TRBJ2-1; D ambiguous. Trimming pared 4 bases from V and 7 bases from J, leaving 12 bases between. Germline CDR1 and CDR2: SGDLS and YYNGEE. This CDR3 is 13 amino acids long. The CDR3 sequence is CASSPQKGNEQFF. The CDR3 coding sequence is TGTGCCAGCAGCCCCCAGAAGGGAAATGAGCAGTTCTTC.

This chain uses TRBV18 with TRBJ2-7; D possibly corresponds to TRBD1 (6 bases). CDR3 length: 16 amino acids. Germline CDR1 KGHSH, CDR2 LQKENI. V lost 5 bases and J lost 0, with 17 bases in between. DNA for the CDR3: TGTGCCAGCTCAACCTACAGGGCCGATAGCTCCTACGAGCAGTACTTC. Translation: CASSTYRADSSYEQYF.

The V and J genes are TRBV3-1 (or the pseudogene TRBV3-2) and TRBJ2-7; tentative D call: TRBD1 (6 bases). Germline CDR1 LGHDT, CDR2 YNNKEL (reference sequence). The CDR3 totals 13 residues. V was clipped by 1 base and J by 6 bases, with 10 bases between them. The CDR3 here is CASSQGGGIEQYF. The CDR3 DNA sequence: TGTGCCAGCAGCCAAGGAGGGGGTATCGAGCAGTACTTC.

This rearrangement joins TRBV9 to TRBJ2-1, with TRBD2 matching over 9 bases. Germline-derived CDR1 and CDR2 are SGDLS and YYNGEE. The CDR3 is made up of 15 amino acids. V gave up 0 bases and J gave up 4 bases; unmatched junction bases: 2. The CDR3 DNA reads as TGTGCCAGCAGCGTAGTAGCGGGAGAGTACAATGAGCAGTTCTTC. Protein: CASSVVAGEYNEQFF.

The chain is built from TRBV6-6 and TRBJ2-5; 7 bases are shared with TRBD2. Unmatched junction bases numbered 6, after V lost 2 bases and J lost 0 bases. This CDR3 region has 16 residues. Germline CDR1 and CDR2: MNHNY and SVGAGI (reference sequence). CDR3 amino acids: CASSYSGSGYQETQYF. The DNA for the CDR3 is TGTGCCAGCAGTTACAGTGGTAGCGGGTACCAAGAGACCCAGTACTTC.

V usage is TRBV27 and J usage is TRBJ1-2; D remains ambiguous. The CDR3 length is 15 residues. CDR1 MNHEY and CDR2 SMNVEV come from the germline V gene (reference sequence). V was cut by 0 bases and J by 3 bases, with 11 bases left in between. In DNA, the CDR3 is TGTGCCAGCAGTTTATCCGGCAGGCCGGACTATGGCTACACCTTC. Translation gives CASSLSGRPDYGYTF.

This clone has just a few counts. The chain is built from TRBV11-2 and TRBJ2-2; weak D call: TRBD2 (6 bases). This CDR3 comprises 14 residues. CDR1 SGHAT and CDR2 FQNNGV come from the germline V gene. Trimming cost V 0 bases and J 6 bases, with 8 bases left between them. The CDR3 region is CASSLDGRAGELFF. The CDR3 bases are TGTGCCAGCAGCTTAGACGGGAGAGCCGGGGAGCTGTTTTTT.

The J gene is TRBJ2-5, the V gene TRBV6-1; D gene ambiguous. Germline V gene lookup returns CDR1 MNHNS and CDR2 SASEGT. V was trimmed by 1 base and J by 1 base, leaving 10 bases between them. The CDR3 is made up of 15 amino acids. CDR3 region: CASSEDRTPQETQYF. For the CDR3, the DNA is TGTGCCAGCAGTGAAGACCGAACGCCCCAAGAGACCCAGTACTTC.

A single count supports this clone. The rearrangement joins TRBV12-3 or TRBV12-4 to TRBJ2-7; D gene uncertain. The V and J ends lost 3 bases and 4 bases respectively, with 7 bases between them. The CDR3 runs 12 residues. CDR3 region: CASSFSVYEQYF. For the CDR3, the DNA is TGTGCCAGCAGTTTCTCTGTTTACGAGCAGTACTTC.

This chain connects TRBV3-1 (or the pseudogene TRBV3-2) to TRBJ2-1, with D perhaps TRBD2 (6 bases). The CDR3 totals 12 residues. Between the trimmed V and J ends, which lost 5 bases and 16 bases, there was a span of 18 bases. The V gene's germline CDR1 is LGHDT and CDR2 YNNKEL (reference sequence). CDR3 in DNA: TGTGCCAGCAGCGGGGACTCTTCTACCCAATTCTTC. It is translated as CASSGDSSTQFF.

The rearrangement joins TRBV28 to TRBJ2-3; no firm D call. CDR1 and CDR2 (germline): MDHEN, SYDVKM. The CDR3 is 12 residues long. V lost 2 bases and J 4 bases, leaving 4 bases between the germline ends. CDR3 bases: TGTGCCAGCAGTTTAAATTCAGATACGCAGTATTTT. It encodes CASSLNSDTQYF.

This chain links TRBV6-5 with TRBJ2-1; TRBD2 might be the D (6 bases). V was shortened by 11 bases and J by 3 bases, with 14 bases between the two germline ends. Germline CDR1 and CDR2: MNHEY and SVGAGI. CDR3 length equals 13 residues. The CDR3 protein is CAGTSIGYNEQFF. Written as DNA, the CDR3 is TGTGCCGGTACTAGCATCGGCTACAATGAGCAGTTCTTC.

This clone was seen just once. The genes are TRBV29-1 and TRBJ2-3; a weak D match, TRBD2 (5 bases). V dropped 3 bases and J dropped 0 bases, with 13 bases sitting between them. Germline V CDR1 and CDR2: SQVTM, ANQGSEA. The CDR3 contains 15 residues. CDR3 DNA: TGCAGCGTTGAGCTAGCTGGTATAAGCACAGATACGCAGTATTTT. Amino acid sequence: CSVELAGISTDTQYF.

The chain uses TRBV18 and TRBJ1-5; a weak D match, TRBD1 (6 bases). The CDR3 is 14 amino acids. Trimming shortened V by 3 bases and J by 4 bases, and 10 bases separated the two germline ends. The germline V gene encodes CDR1 KGHSH and CDR2 LQKENI. The CDR3 is CASSPGTPNQPQHF. The CDR3 region has the DNA TGTGCCAGCTCACCGGGGACACCTAATCAGCCCCAGCATTTT. Combining the CDR3 with reference TRBV18 and TRBJ1-5 gives the whole variable domain NAGVMQNPRHLVRRRGQEARLRCSPMKGHSHVYWYRQLPEEGLKFMVYLQKENIIDESGMPKERFSAEFPKEGPSILRIQQVVRGDSAAYFCASSPGTPNQPQHFGDGTRLSIL.

V gene TRBV18 combines with J gene TRBJ2-3; TRBD1 is a possible D gene (6 bases). V gave up 6 bases and J gave up 0 bases, with 22 bases separating them. The CDR3 contains 18 residues. Per the germline V gene, CDR1 is KGHSH and CDR2 is LQKENI. CDR3 in amino acids: CASSYLTGTQTSTDTQYF. The DNA for the CDR3 is TGTGCCAGCTCTTACTTAACCGGGACACAAACTAGCACAGATACGCAGTATTTT.

The chain employs TRBV7-2 and TRBJ1-2, with D maybe TRBD1 (5 bases). The CDR3 length is 13 residues. V was clipped by 4 bases and J by 4 bases, with 10 bases between them. The germline CDR1 and CDR2 sequences are SGHTA and FQGNSA. The CDR3 protein is CASSSGHFYGYTF. CDR3 sequence (DNA): TGTGCCAGCAGCTCTGGACACTTCTATGGCTACACCTTC. The variable domain in full, completed from reference TRBV7-2 and TRBJ1-2, reads GAGVSQSPSNKVTEKGKDVELRCDPISGHTALYWYRQSLGQGLEFLIYFQGNSAPDKSGLPSDRFSAERTGGSVSTLTIQRTQQEDSAVYLCASSSGHFYGYTFGSGTRLTVV.

For the CDR3, the DNA is TGCAGCGTTGAAGATCCGGGTCAGGCCCACCAAGAGACCCAGTACTTC. It translates to CSVEDPGQAHQETQYF. The chain links TRBV29-1 to TRBJ2-5; D gene ambiguous. Germline V gene data show CDR1 as SQVTM and CDR2 as ANQGSEA. The V gene lost 0 bases and the J gene lost 0 bases, with 14 bases spanning the gap. CDR3 length equals 16 residues. The whole variable domain, remainder taken from reference TRBV29-1 and TRBJ2-5, is SAVISQKPSRDICQRGTSLTIQCQVDSQVTMMFWYRQQPGQSLTLIATANQGSEATYESGFVIDKFPISRPNLTFSTLTVSNMSPEDSSIYLCSVEDPGQAHQETQYFGPGTRLLVL.

This clone was detected once. This rearrangement joins TRBV5-4 to TRBJ2-3, with TRBD2 matching over 9 bases. The germline V gene has CDR1 SGHNT and CDR2 YYREEE (reference sequence). The CDR3 totals 15 residues. Unmatched junction bases numbered 12, after V lost 5 bases and J lost 8 bases. The CDR3 is CASSLPLAGVGTQYF. As DNA, the CDR3 is TGTGCCAGCAGTTTGCCTTTAGCGGGAGTCGGTACGCAGTATTTT.

The chain has TRBV6-5 and TRBJ1-6, with 8 bases lining up with TRBD1. With V trimmed by 7 bases and J by 9 bases, 11 bases remained unmatched. In germline, CDR1 is MNHEY, CDR2 SVGAGI. The CDR3 consists of 15 residues. CDR3 region: CASTEGGQGASPLHF. The CDR3 DNA sequence: TGTGCCAGCACCGAGGGGGGGCAGGGGGCTTCACCCCTCCACTTT.